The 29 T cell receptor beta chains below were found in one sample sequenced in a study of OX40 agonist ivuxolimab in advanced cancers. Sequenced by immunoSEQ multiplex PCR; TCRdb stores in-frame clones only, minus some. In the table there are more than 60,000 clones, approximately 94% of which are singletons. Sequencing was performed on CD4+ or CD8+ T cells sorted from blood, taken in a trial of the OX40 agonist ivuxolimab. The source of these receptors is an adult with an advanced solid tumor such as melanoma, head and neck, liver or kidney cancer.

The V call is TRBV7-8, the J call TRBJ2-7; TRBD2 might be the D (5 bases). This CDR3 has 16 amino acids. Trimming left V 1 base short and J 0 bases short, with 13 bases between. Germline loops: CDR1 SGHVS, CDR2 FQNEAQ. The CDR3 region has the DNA TGTGCCAGCAGCTTAGGGGGAACGGGGTTCTCCTACGAGCAGTACTTC. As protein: CASSLGGTGFSYEQYF.

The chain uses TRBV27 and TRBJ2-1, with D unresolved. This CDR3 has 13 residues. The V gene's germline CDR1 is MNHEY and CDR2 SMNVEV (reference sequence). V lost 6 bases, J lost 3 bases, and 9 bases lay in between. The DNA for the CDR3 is TGTGCCAGCAGCCAGAGCGTCTACAATGAGCAGTTCTTC. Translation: CASSQSVYNEQFF.

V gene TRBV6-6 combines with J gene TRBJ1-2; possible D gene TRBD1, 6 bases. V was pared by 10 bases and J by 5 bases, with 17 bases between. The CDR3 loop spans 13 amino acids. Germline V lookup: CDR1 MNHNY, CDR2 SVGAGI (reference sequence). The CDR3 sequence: CATYGGRKYGYTF. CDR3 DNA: TGTGCCACCTACGGGGGGCGTAAATATGGCTACACCTTC.

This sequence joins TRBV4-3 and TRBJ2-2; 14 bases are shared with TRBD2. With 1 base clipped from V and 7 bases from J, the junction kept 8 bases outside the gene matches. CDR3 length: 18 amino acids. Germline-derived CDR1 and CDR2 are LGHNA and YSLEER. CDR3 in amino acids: CASSQGRLAGGPVGELFF. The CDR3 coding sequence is TGCGCCAGCAGCCAAGGTCGACTAGCGGGAGGGCCGGTCGGGGAGCTGTTTTTT.

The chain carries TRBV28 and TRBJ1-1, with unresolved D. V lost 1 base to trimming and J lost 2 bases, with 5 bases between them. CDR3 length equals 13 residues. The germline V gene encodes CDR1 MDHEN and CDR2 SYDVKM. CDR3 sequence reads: CASSLFPNTEAFF. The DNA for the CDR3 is TGTGCCAGCAGTTTATTCCCCAACACTGAAGCTTTCTTT.

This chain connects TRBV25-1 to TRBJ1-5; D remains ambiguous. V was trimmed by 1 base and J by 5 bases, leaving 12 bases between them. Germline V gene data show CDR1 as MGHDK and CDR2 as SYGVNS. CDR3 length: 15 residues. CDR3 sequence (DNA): TGTGCCAGCAGTGAATCGGCCCTCGGTCATCAGCCCCAGCATTTT. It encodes CASSESALGHQPQHF.

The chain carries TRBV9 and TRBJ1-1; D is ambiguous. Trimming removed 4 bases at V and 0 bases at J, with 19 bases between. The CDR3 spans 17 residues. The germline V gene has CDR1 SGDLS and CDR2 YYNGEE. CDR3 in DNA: TGTGCCAGCAGCTTAGGTGGTGGAGCCGTCATGAACACTGAAGCTTTCTTT. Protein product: CASSLGGGAVMNTEAFF.

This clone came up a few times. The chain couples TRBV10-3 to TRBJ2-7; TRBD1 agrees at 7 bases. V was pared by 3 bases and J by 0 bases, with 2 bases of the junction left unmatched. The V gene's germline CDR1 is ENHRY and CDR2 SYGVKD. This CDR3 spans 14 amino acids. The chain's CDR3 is CAISEWDSSYEQYF. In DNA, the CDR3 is TGTGCCATCAGTGAATGGGACAGCTCCTACGAGCAGTACTTC.

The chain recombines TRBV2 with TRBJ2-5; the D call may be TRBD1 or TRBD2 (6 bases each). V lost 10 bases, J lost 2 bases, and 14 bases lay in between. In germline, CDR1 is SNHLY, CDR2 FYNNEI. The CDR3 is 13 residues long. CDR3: CATLVGGQETQYF. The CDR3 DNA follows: TGTGCCACCCTAGTAGGGGGGCAAGAGACCCAGTACTTC.

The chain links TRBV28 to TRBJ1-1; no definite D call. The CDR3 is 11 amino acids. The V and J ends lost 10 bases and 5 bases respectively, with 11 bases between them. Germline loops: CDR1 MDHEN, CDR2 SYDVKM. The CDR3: CATRIRTEAFF. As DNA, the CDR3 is TGTGCCACCCGGATTAGGACTGAAGCTTTCTTT.

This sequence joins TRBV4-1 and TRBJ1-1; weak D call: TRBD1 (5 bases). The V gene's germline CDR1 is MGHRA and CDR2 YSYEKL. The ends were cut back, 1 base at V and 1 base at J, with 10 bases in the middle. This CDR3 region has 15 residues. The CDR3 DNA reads TGCGCCAGCAGCCAAGTACGACAGCCGAACACTGAAGCTTTCTTT. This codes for CASSQVRQPNTEAFF.

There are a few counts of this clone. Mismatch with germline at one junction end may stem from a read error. DNA of the CDR3: TGCGCCAGCAGCTTAGCGACTGGAGCTTTCTTT. Encoded protein: CASSLATGAFF. J is TRBJ1-1 and V is TRBV5-1, with D hard to call. CDR1 and CDR2 from the germline V gene are SGHRS and YFSETQ. The CDR3 covers 11 residues.

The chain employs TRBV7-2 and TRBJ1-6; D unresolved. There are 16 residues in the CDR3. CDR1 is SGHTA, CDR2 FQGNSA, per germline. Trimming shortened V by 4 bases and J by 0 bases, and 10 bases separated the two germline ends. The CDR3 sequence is CASSSLLSSYNSPLHF. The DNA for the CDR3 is TGTGCCAGCAGCTCCCTACTAAGCTCCTATAATTCACCCCTCCACTTT.

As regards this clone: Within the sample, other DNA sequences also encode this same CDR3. For the CDR3, the DNA is TGTGCCAGCAGCTCTCCACTAGCGGGAGGTGATTTCTCCTACGAGCAGTACTTC. Its translation is CASSSPLAGGDFSYEQYF. This chain links TRBV13 with TRBJ2-7; 12 bases agree with TRBD2. The CDR3 has 18 residues. From germline, CDR1 is PRHDT and CDR2 FYEKMQ (reference sequence). The V segment lost 4 bases and the J segment 0 bases; nucleotides outside the gene matches: 10.

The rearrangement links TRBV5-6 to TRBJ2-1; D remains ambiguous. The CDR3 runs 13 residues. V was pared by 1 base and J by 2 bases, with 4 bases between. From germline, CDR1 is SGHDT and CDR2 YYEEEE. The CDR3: CASSLPTYNEQFF. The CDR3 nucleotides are TGTGCCAGCAGCTTGCCCACCTACAATGAGCAGTTCTTC.

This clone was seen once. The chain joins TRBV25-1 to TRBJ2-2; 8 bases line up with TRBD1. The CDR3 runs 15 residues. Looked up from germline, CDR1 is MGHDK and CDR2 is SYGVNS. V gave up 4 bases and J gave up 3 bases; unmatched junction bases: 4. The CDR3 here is CASSGTGKDTGELFF. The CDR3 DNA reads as TGTGCCAGCAGTGGGACAGGGAAAGACACCGGGGAGCTGTTTTTT.

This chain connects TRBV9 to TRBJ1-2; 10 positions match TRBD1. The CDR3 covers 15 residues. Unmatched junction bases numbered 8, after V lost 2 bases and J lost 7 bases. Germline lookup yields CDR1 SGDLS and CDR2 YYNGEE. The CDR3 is CASSVRDRGRVGYTF. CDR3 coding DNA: TGTGCCAGCAGCGTGAGAGACAGGGGGCGAGTTGGCTACACCTTC.

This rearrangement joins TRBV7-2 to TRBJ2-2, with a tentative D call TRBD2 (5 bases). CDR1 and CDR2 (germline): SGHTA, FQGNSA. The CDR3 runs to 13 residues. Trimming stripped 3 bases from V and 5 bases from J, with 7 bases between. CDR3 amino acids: CASSFGVTGELFF. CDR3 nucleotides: TGTGCCAGCAGCTTCGGGGTGACCGGGGAGCTGTTTTTT.

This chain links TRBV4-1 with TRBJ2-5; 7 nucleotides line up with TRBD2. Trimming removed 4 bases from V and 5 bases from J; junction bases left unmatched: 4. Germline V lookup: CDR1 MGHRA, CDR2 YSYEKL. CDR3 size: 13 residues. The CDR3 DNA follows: TGCGCCAGCAGCCCAGCGGGGCGGGAGACCCAGTACTTC. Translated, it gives CASSPAGRETQYF.

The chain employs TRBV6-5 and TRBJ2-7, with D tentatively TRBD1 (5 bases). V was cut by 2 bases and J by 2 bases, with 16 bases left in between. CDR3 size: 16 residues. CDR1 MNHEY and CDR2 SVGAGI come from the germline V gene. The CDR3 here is CASSYRYRLDAYEQYF. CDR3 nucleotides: TGTGCCAGCAGTTACCGATACAGGTTAGACGCCTACGAGCAGTACTTC.

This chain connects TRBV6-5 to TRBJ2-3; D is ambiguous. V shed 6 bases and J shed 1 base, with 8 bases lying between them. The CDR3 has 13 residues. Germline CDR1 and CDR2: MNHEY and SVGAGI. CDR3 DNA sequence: TGTGCCAGCAGCCCCTACGGCACAGATACGCAGTATTTT. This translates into CASSPYGTDTQYF.

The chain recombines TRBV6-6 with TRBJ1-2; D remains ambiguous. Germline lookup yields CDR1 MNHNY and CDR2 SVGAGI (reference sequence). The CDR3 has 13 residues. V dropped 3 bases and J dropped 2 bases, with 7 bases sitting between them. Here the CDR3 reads CASSYEKNYGYTF. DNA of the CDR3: TGTGCCAGCAGTTATGAAAAAAACTATGGCTACACCTTC.

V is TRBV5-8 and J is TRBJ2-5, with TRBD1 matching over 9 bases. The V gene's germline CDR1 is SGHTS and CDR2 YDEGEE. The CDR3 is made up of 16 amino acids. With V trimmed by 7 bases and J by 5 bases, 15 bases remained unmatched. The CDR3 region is CASPRAGTGSGETQYF. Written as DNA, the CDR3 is TGTGCCAGCCCGCGAGCGGGGACAGGGAGCGGCGAGACCCAGTACTTC.

CDR3 in amino acids: CASRLSPGGSPLHF. In DNA, the CDR3 is TGTGCCAGCAGACTGAGCCCTGGTGGTTCACCCCTCCACTTT. This sequence joins TRBV7-6 and TRBJ1-6; the D is unclear. The V gene's germline CDR1 is SGHVS and CDR2 FNYEAQ. The CDR3 has 14 amino acids. Trimming took off 6 bases at V and 9 bases at J, with 15 bases between the two ends. The complete variable domain, with remaining parts taken from reference TRBV7-6 and TRBJ1-6, reads GAGVSQSPRYKVTKRGQDVALRCDPISGHVSLYWYRQALGQGPEFLTYFNYEAQQDKSGLPNDRFSAERPEGSISTLTIQRTEQRDSAMYRCASRLSPGGSPLHFGNGTRLTVT.

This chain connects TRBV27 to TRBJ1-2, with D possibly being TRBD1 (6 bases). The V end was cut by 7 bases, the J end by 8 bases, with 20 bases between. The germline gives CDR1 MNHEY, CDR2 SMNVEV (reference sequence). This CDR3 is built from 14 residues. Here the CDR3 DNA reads TGTGCCAGCACTTCTACCGGGACACAGAGAGGCTACACCTTC. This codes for CASTSTGTQRGYTF.

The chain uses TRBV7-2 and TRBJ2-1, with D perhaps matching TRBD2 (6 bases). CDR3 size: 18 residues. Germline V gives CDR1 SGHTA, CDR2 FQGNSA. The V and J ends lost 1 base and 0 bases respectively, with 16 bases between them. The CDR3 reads CASSLVSGTGSSYNEQFF. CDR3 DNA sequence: TGTGCCAGCAGCTTAGTCTCCGGGACTGGCAGCTCCTACAATGAGCAGTTCTTC.

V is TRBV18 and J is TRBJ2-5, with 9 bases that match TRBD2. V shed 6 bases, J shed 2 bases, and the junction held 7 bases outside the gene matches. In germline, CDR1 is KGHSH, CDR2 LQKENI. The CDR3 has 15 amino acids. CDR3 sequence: CASSPGLARQETQYF. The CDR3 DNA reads TGTGCCAGCTCCCCCGGACTAGCGAGGCAAGAGACCCAGTACTTC.

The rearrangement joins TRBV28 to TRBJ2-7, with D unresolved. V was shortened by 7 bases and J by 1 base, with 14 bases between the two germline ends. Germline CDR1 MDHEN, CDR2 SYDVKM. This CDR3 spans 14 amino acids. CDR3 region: CASTQGRGSYEQYF. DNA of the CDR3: TGTGCCAGCACCCAAGGCCGTGGTTCCTACGAGCAGTACTTC.

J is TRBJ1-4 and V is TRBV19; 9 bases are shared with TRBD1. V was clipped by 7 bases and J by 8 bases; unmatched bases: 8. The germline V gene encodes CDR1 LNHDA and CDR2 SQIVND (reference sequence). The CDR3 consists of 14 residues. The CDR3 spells CASNMGQGGEKLFF. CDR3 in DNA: TGTGCCAGTAATATGGGACAGGGTGGAGAAAAACTGTTTTTT.